The sequence of this T cell receptor (beta chain) was determined in a study of blood T cell repertoires in COVID-19. Study-wide context: Collection of acute and convalescent COVID-19 samples took place in the United States, Italy and Spain. Nucleic acid was either cDNA or gDNA, and it came from T cells, B-cell-depleted T cells, or PBMCs.

As processed by the authors: From reference gene primer amplification, estimates of nucleated cell counts were derived. TCRdb's copy holds only in-frame clones and misses some; the assay was immunoSEQ multiplex PCR. V and J calls and clone size are copied from that table; D and trimming were computed from the DNA. Among 92,000 or so clones listed, around 72% were seen once. This CDR3 region has 15 residues. V lost 1 base and J lost 2; bases outside the gene matches: 4. Germline CDR1 is MDHEN and CDR2 is SYDVKM. The V and J genes are TRBV28 and TRBJ1-1; 7 nucleotides line up with TRBD1. Specimen: peripheral blood. The origin of this receptor is a woman of 80 years or more with acute or convalescent COVID-19. The CDR3 protein is CASSLFTGDNTEAFF. The CDR3 nucleotides are TGTGCCAGCAGTTTATTTACAGGGGATAACACTGAAGCTTTCTTT.